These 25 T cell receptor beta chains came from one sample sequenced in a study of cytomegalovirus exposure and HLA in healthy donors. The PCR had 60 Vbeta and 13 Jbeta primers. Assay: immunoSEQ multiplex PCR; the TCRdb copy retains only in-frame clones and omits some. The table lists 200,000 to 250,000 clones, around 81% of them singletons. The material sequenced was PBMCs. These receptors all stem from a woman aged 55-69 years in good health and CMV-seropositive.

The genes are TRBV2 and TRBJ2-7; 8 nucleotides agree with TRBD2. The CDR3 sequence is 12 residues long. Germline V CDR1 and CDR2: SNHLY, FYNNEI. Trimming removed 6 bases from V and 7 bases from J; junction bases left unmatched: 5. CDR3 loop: CASRGLADEQYF. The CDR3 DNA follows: TGTGCCAGCAGAGGACTAGCTGATGAGCAGTACTTC. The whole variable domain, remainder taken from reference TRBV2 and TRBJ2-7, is EPEVTQTPSHQVTQMGQEVILRCVPISNHLYFYWYRQILGQKVEFLVSFYNNEISEKSEIFDDQFSVERPDGSNFTLKIRSTKLEDSAMYFCASRGLADEQYFGPGTRLTVT.

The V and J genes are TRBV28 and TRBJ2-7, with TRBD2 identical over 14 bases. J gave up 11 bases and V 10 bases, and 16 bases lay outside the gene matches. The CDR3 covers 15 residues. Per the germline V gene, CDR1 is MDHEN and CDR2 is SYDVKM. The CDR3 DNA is TGTGCCACCAAGGACAGCGGGACTAGCGGGAGTTATAAGTACTTC. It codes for CATKDSGTSGSYKYF.

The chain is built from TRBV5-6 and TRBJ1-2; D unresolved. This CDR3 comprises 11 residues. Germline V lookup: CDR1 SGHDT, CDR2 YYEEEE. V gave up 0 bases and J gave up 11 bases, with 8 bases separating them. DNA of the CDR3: TGTGCCAGCAGCTTGGGTGACATGTACACCTTC. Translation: CASSLGDMYTF.

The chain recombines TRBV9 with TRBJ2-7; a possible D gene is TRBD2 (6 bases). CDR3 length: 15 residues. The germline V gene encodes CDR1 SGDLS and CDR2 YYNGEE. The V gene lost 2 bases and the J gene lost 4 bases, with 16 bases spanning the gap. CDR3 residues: CASSVSAGRTYEQYF. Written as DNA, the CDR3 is TGTGCCAGCAGCGTGTCAGCGGGCAGGACTTACGAGCAGTACTTC.

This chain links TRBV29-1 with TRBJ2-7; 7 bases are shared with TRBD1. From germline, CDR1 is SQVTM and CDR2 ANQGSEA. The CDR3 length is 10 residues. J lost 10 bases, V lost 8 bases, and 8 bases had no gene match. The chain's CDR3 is CSQAWDSQYF. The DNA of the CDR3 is TGCAGCCAGGCTTGGGACAGTCAGTACTTC.

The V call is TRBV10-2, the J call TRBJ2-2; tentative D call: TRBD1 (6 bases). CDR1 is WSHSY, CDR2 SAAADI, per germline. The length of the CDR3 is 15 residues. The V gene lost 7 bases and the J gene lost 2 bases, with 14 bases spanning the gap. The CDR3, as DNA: TGCGCCAGCACCACAGGGAAAGGTAACACCGGGGAGCTGTTTTTT. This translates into CASTTGKGNTGELFF.

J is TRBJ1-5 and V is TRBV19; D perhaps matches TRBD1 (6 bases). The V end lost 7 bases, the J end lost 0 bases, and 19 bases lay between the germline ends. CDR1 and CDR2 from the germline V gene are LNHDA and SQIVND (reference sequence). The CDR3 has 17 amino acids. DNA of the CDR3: TGTGCCAGTACCGCCCCCCGACAGGAAGCTAGCAATCAGCCCCAGCATTTT. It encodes CASTAPRQEASNQPQHF.

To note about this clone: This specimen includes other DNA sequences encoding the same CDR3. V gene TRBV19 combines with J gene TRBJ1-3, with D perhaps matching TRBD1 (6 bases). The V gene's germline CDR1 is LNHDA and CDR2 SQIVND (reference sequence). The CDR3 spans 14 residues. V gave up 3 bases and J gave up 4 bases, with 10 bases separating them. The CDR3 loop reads CASSIQGPGNTIYF. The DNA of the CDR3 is TGTGCCAGTAGTATCCAGGGGCCGGGAAACACCATATATTTT.

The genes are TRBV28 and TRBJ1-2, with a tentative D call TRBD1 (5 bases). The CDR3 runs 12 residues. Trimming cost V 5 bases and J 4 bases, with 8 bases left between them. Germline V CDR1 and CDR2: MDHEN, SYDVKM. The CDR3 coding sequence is TGTGCCAGCAGTCCAGGGCTCTATGGCTACACCTTC. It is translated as CASSPGLYGYTF.

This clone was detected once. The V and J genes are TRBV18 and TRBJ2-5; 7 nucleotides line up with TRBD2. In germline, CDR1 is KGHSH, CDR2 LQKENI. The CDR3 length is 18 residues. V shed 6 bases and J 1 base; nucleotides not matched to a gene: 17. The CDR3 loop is CASSVSWGGPRSQETQYF. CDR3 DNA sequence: TGTGCCAGCTCCGTTTCATGGGGAGGGCCGAGGTCCCAAGAGACCCAGTACTTC.

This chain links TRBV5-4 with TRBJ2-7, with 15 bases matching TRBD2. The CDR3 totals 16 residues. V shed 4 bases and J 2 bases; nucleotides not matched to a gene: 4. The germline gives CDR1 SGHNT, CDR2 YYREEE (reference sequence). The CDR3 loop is CASSVGLAGGPYEQYF. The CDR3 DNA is TGTGCCAGCAGCGTGGGACTAGCGGGAGGTCCCTACGAGCAGTACTTC.

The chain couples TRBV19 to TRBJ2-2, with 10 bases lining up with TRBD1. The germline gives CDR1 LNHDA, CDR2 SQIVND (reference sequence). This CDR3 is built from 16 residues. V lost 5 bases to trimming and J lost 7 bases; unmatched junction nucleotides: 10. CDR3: CASSGRTGGQDGELFF. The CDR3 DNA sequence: TGTGCCAGTAGTGGAAGGACAGGGGGACAGGACGGGGAGCTGTTTTTT.

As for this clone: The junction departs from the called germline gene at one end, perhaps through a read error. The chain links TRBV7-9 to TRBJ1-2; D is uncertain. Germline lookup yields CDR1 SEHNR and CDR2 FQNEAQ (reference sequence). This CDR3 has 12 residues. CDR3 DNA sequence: TGTTCCAGCAGCTTACCAGGAATAGGCTACACCTTC. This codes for CSSSLPGIGYTF. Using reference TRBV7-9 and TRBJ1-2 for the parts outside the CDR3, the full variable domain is DTGVSQNPRHKITKRGQNVTFRCDPISEHNRLYWYRQTLGQGPEFLTYFQNEAQLEKSRLLSDRFSAERPKGSFSTLEIQRTEQGDSAMYLCSSSLPGIGYTFGSGTRLTVV.

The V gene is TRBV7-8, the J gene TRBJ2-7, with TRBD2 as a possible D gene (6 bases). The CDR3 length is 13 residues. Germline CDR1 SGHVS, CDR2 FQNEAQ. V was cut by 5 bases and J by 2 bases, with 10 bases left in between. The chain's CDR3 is CASSLTSTYEQYF. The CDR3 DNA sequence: TGTGCCAGCAGCCTCACTAGCACCTACGAGCAGTACTTC.

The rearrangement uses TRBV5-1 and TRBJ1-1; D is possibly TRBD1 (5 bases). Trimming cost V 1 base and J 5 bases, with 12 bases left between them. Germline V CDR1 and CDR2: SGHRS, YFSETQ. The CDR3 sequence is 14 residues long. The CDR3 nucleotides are TGCGCCAGCAGCTTGAGGCAGGGAGGAACTGAAGCTTTCTTT. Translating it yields CASSLRQGGTEAFF.

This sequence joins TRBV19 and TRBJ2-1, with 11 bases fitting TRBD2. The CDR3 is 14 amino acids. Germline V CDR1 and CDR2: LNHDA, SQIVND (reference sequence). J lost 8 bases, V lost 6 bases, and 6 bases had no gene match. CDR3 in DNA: TGTGCCAGTAGACTAGCGGGAGAGAGCGATGAGCAGTTCTTC. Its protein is CASRLAGESDEQFF.

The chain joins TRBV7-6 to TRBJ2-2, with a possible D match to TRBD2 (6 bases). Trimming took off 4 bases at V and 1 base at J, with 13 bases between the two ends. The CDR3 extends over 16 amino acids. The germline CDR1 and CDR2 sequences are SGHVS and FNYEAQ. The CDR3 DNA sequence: TGTGCCAGCAGCTCTCTACGCGGGATGAACACCGGGGAGCTGTTTTTT. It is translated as CASSSLRGMNTGELFF.

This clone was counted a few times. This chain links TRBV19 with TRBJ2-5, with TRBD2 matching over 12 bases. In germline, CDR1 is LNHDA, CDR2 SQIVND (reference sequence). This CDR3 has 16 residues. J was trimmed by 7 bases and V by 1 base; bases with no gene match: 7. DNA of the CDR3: TGTGCCAGTAGTATAGCTTCGACTAGCGGGAGAGGGACCCAGTACTTC. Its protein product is CASSIASTSGRGTQYF.

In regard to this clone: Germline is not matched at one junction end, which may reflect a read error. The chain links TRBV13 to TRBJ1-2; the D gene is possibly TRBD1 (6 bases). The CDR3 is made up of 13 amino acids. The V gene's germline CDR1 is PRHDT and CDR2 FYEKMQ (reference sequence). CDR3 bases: TGTGCCAGCAGCTTAGTCACGGCGGGGGGCTGCACCTTC. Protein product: CASSLVTAGGCTF.

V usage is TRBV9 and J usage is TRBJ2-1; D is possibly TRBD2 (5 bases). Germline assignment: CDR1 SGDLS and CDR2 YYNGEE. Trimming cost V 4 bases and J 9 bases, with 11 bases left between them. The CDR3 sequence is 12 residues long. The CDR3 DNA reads TGTGCCAGCAGCCCGCTAGCAGCTGAGCAGTTCTTC. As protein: CASSPLAAEQFF.

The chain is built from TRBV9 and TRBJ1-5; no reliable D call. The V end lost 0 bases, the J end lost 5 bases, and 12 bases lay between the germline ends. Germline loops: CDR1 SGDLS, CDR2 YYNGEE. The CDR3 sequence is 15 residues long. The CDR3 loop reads CASSVAPTWDQPQHF. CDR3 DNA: TGTGCCAGCAGCGTAGCTCCGACTTGGGATCAGCCCCAGCATTTT.

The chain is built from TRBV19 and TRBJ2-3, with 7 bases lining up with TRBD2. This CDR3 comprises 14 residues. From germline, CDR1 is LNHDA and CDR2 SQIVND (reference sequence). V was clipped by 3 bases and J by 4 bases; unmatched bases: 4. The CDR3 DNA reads TGTGCCAGTAGTATTCGCGGGAGCGCAGATACGCAGTATTTT. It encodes CASSIRGSADTQYF.

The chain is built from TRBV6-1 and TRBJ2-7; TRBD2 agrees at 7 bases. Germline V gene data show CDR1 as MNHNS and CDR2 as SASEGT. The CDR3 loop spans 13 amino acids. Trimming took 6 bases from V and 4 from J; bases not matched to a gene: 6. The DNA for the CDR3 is TGTGCCAGCAGCCGCGGGGGTGTGTACGAGCAGTACTTC. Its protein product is CASSRGGVYEQYF.

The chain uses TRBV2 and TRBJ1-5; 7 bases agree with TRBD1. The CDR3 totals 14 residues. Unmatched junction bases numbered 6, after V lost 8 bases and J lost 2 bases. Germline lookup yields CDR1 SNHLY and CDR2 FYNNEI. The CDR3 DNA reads TGTGCCAGCCAACTAGACAGGGGCAATCAGCCCCAGCATTTT. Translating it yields CASQLDRGNQPQHF.

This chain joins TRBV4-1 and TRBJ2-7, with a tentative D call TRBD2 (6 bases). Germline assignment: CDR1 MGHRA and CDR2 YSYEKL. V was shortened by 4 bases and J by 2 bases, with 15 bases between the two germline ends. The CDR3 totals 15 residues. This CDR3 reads CASSPHPSATYEQYF. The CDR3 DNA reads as TGCGCCAGCAGCCCTCACCCTAGCGCCACCTACGAGCAGTACTTC.